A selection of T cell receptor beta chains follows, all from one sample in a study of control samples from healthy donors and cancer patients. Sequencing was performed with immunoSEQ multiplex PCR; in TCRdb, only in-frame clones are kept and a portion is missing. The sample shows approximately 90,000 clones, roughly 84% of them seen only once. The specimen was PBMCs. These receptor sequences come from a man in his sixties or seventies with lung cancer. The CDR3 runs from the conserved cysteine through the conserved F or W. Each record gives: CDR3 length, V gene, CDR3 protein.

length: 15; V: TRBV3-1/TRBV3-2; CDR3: CASSQGQGYNQPQHF
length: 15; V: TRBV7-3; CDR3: CASSLSQLGVRELFF
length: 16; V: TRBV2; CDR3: CASSEGTGVGTDTQYF
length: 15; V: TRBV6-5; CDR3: CASSYSGGPNSPLHF
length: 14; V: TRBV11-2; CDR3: CASSLGPGVREQYF
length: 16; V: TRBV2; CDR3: CASSAARPTGGGEQFF
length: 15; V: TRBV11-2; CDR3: CASSLGGEGSYEQYF
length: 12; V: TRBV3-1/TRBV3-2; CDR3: CASSRNRDGYTF
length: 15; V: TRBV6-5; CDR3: CASSPQTGSSYEQYF
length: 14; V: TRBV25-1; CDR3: CASSERLVAETQYF
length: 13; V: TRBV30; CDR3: CAWTDLAKNIQYF
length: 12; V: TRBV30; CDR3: CAWNVGLGRQYF
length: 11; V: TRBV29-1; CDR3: CSVFGLYEQYF
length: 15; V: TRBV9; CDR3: CASSVRQGAADTQYF
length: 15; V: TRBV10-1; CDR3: CASSESRSLNTEAFF
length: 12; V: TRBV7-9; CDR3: CASSTRQYGYTF
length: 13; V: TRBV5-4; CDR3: CASSLAGRYGYTF
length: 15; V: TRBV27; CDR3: CASHRGQGSSYEQYF
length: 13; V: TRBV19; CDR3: CAAARGITDTQYF
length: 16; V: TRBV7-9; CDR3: CASSSEDRNSVNIQYF
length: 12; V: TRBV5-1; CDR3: CASSTPEETQYF
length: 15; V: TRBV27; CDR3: CASSLGGRYTDTQYF
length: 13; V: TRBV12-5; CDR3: CASGLLAFYEQYF
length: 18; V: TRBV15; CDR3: CATSRDPRDTNSNQPQHF
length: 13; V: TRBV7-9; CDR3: CASSLALNTEAFF
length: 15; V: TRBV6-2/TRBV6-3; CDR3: CASSYSGTTQETQYF
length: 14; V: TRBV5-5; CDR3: CASSFSLADEKLFF
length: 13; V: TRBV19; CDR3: CASRLLGGGELFF
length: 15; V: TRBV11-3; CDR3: CASSLDPSSYNEQFF
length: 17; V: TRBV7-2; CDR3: CASSLGPAGLSTDTQYF
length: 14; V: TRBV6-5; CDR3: CASSLAGDAYEQYF
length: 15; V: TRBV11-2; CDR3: CASSPGQGERSPLHF
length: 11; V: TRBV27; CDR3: CASYSDTEAFF
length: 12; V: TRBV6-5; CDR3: CASSPANYGYTF
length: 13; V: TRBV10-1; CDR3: CASSESIIGELFF
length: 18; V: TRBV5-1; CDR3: CASSLDRGAQLGSQPQHF
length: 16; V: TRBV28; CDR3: CASSLGASQAKNIQYF
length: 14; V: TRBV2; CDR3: CASSEVSHNEKLFF
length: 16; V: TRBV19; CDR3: CASSQTGPRGTDTQYF
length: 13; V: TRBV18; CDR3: CASSRQVTDTQYF
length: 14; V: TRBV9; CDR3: CASSRDRGRQPQHF
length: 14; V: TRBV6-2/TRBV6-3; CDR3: CASSYSGGSYEQYF
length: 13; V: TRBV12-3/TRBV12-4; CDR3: CASRRQTGAEAFF
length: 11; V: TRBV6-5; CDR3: CASSGPGEQYF
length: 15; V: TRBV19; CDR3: CASSIDTDFYNEQFF